The source of this T cell receptor (beta chain) is a study of long-term antiretroviral therapy in people with HIV. This was the immunoSEQ v3.0 assay at survey level. The data were produced by immunoSEQ multiplex PCR, yet TCRdb's version contains in-frame clones alone and is incomplete. The sample lists about 32,000 clones, around 97% occurring once. CDR3 size: 14 residues. Trimming shortened V by 6 bases and J by 4 bases, and 14 bases separated the two germline ends. From germline, CDR1 is MNHEY and CDR2 SMNVEV (reference sequence). The clonotype originates from a young man with HIV. The sample consisted of unsorted PBMCs, taken 7.6 years after starting antiretroviral therapy. This chain connects TRBV27 to TRBJ2-3; TRBD1 might be the D (5 bases). In nucleotides, the CDR3 is TGTGCCAGCAGCGCTTTGGTAGGGGCAGATACGCAGTATTTT. Its translation is CASSALVGADTQYF.